This T cell receptor beta chain was sequenced in a study of blood T cell repertoires in COVID-19. About the study: Samples taken during acute and convalescent COVID-19 were collected in the United States, Italy and Spain.

Only in-frame clones appear in the TCRdb table, and some are missing; sequencing was by immunoSEQ multiplex PCR. The table includes a few hundred thousand clones, around 87% detected once. The CDR3 runs to 15 residues. Germline CDR1 SEHNR, CDR2 FQNEAQ (reference sequence). Trimming pared 7 bases from V and 0 bases from J, leaving 15 bases between. The rearrangement joins TRBV7-9 to TRBJ1-2; D is possibly TRBD1 (5 bases). This TCR was recovered from a man aged 25-45 years in a cohort exposed to, infected with or recovered from COVID-19 (not recorded which). The sample was PBMCs or T cells enriched from blood (not recorded which). The CDR3 here is CASNSYSTANYGYTF. Here the CDR3 DNA reads TGTGCCAGCAACTCGTATTCGACAGCTAACTATGGCTACACCTTC.